This passage covers 12 T cell receptor beta chains from one sample sequenced in a study of control samples from healthy donors and cancer patients. Libraries were prepared by immunoSEQ multiplex PCR; TCRdb keeps only in-frame clonotypes and omits some of them. The sample records 70,000 to 75,000 clones, about 90% being singletons. The sequenced sample consisted of blood. These receptors were taken from a woman aged 45-65 years in good health.

The chain uses TRBV5-4 and TRBJ2-1; 7 bases are shared with TRBD2. V was clipped by 0 bases and J by 4 bases; unmatched bases: 4. This CDR3 is built from 15 residues. CDR1 SGHNT and CDR2 YYREEE come from the germline V gene (reference sequence). The CDR3 bases are TGTGCCAGCAGCTTGGGCGGGAGAGGTTACAATGAGCAGTTCTTC. This sequence encodes CASSLGGRGYNEQFF.

This sequence joins TRBV5-1 and TRBJ2-1; 9 bases are a match to TRBD2. Per germline, CDR1 SGHRS and CDR2 YFSETQ. Trimming cost V 0 bases and J 7 bases; bases outside gene matches: 2. This CDR3 has 14 residues. The CDR3 is CASSLGLAANEQFF. The DNA for the CDR3 is TGCGCCAGCAGCTTGGGACTAGCGGCGAATGAGCAGTTCTTC.

The chain uses TRBV7-9 and TRBJ2-7, with 8 bases that match TRBD2. V trimming: 5 bases; J trimming: 5 bases; junction bases outside the gene matches: 11. This CDR3 region has 15 residues. Germline V gene sequence: CDR1 SEHNR, CDR2 FQNEAQ (reference sequence). CDR3 DNA sequence: TGTGCCAGCAGCCAAGGGGTAGCGGGACTTAACGAGCAGTACTTC. It translates to CASSQGVAGLNEQYF.

The rearrangement links TRBV6-5 to TRBJ1-2, with TRBD1 as a possible D gene (5 bases). CDR1 and CDR2 from the germline V gene are MNHEY and SVGAGI. There are 14 residues in the CDR3. The V end was cut by 8 bases, the J end by 4 bases, with 17 bases between. Written as DNA, the CDR3 is TGTGCCAGCCATCGGACACCATTAGGCTATGGCTACACCTTC. Protein sequence: CASHRTPLGYGYTF.

The genes are TRBV11-2 and TRBJ2-1; D unclear. CDR3 length equals 13 residues. With 1 base removed from V and 7 bases from J, the gap between germline ends came to 8 bases. Germline CDR1 reads SGHAT; CDR2 reads FQNNGV. CDR3 loop: CASSLAFRNEQFF. DNA for the CDR3: TGTGCCAGCAGCTTAGCATTTCGGAATGAGCAGTTCTTC.

This rearrangement joins TRBV5-4 to TRBJ1-2, with D possibly TRBD1 on 6 matching bases. V was trimmed by 0 bases and J by 8 bases, leaving 20 bases between them. This CDR3 is built from 16 residues. CDR1 and CDR2 from the germline V gene are SGHNT and YYREEE (reference sequence). The CDR3 DNA is TGTGCCAGCAGCTTGGCCATAGGGGGAATGGGTAGGGGCTACACCTTC. It codes for CASSLAIGGMGRGYTF.

This chain connects TRBV20-1 to TRBJ2-7; no clear D. This CDR3 has 8 residues. Trimming took off 3 bases at V and 8 bases at J, with 2 bases between the two ends. The germline V gene encodes CDR1 DFQATT and CDR2 SNEGSKA (reference sequence). CDR3 nucleotide sequence: TGCAGTGCTAGTCAGCAGTACTTC. It yields the protein CSASQQYF.

This chain connects TRBV15 to TRBJ2-1; 9 bases are a match to TRBD1. The V segment lost 0 bases and the J segment 5 bases; nucleotides outside the gene matches: 5. The CDR3 has 16 residues. Germline-derived CDR1 and CDR2 are LNHNV and YYDKDF (reference sequence). The CDR3 reads CATSRDGDRADNEQFF. In DNA, the CDR3 is TGTGCCACCAGCAGAGATGGGGACAGGGCGGACAATGAGCAGTTCTTC. The variable domain in full, with the rest retrieved from reference TRBV15 and TRBJ2-1, is DAMVIQNPRYQVTQFGKPVTLSCSQTLNHNVMYWYQQKSSQAPKLLFHYYDKDFNNEADTPDNFQSRRPNTSFCFLDIRSPGLGDTAMYLCATSRDGDRADNEQFFGPGTRLTVL.

The J gene is TRBJ2-7, the V gene TRBV11-2; D might be TRBD1 or TRBD2, each matching 5 bases. The ends were cut back, 2 bases at V and 6 bases at J, with 14 bases in the middle. This CDR3 spans 14 amino acids. CDR1 and CDR2 from the germline V gene are SGHAT and FQNNGV. For the CDR3, the DNA is TGTGCCAGCAGCTTATTACGGGGCCGCACCGAGCAGTACTTC. Its translation: CASSLLRGRTEQYF.

The CDR3 bases are TGCAGCGTTGAGAAATCCGGGACTAGCGGTTCCTACGAGCAGTACTTC. Amino acid sequence: CSVEKSGTSGSYEQYF. The chain uses TRBV29-1 and TRBJ2-7, with 11 positions matching TRBD2. Germline assignment: CDR1 SQVTM and CDR2 ANQGSEA. The CDR3 spans 16 residues. Trimming cost V 3 bases and J 1 base; bases outside gene matches: 8.

CDR3 DNA: TGTGCCAGTAGTAGATGGACAGGGGGCGAAGAAATGGAGACCCAGTACTTC. Protein: CASSRWTGGEEMETQYF. J is TRBJ2-5 and V is TRBV19; TRBD1 matches at 11 bases. CDR3 length: 17 amino acids. The germline CDR1 and CDR2 sequences are LNHDA and SQIVND (reference sequence). V trimming: 4 bases; J trimming: 5 bases; junction bases outside the gene matches: 12.

The chain has TRBV5-1 and TRBJ2-3, with 10 bases matching TRBD2. The CDR3 runs to 15 residues. J gave up 4 bases and V 5 bases, and 7 bases lay outside the gene matches. Per the germline V gene, CDR1 is SGHRS and CDR2 is YFSETQ. The chain's CDR3 is CASSDTSGNADTQYF. DNA of the CDR3: TGCGCCAGCAGTGACACTAGCGGGAACGCAGATACGCAGTATTTT.